These 13 T cell receptor beta chains originate from one sample sequenced in a study of blood T cell repertoires in COVID-19 (TCRdb year 2020). Library method: the immunoSEQ multiplex PCR assay. The clones in this table, taken by TCRdb from immuneACCESS, are in-frame only. Not every clone is retained; where verified, under half of the shortfall comes from an unresolved V gene, and the cause of the rest is unknown. Present in this sample are roughly 140,000 clones, 65% to 85% of which were seen just once. The ten largest account for approximately 5.7% of the sample. Sequencing used PBMCs or T cells enriched from blood (not recorded which). The receptors were sampled from a woman between 50 and 59 years old who had been exposed to COVID-19.

The rearrangement uses TRBV19 and TRBJ1-5; D is perhaps TRBD1 (5 bases). This CDR3 comprises 16 residues. Trimming shortened V by 9 bases and J by 4 bases, and 22 bases separated the two germline ends. CDR1 and CDR2 from the germline V gene are LNHDA and SQIVND (reference sequence). DNA of the CDR3: TGTGCCAGCAGGAGTTCGGCGGGGGTAGGTAATCAGCCCCAGCATTTT. Protein sequence: CASRSSAGVGNQPQHF. Together with reference TRBV19 and TRBJ1-5, the CDR3 gives the full variable domain: DGGITQSPKYLFRKEGQNVTLSCEQNLNHDAMYWYRQDPGQGLRLIYYSQIVNDFQKGDIAEGYSVSREKKESFPLTVTSAQKNPTAFYLCASRSSAGVGNQPQHFGDGTRLSIL.

J is TRBJ2-1 and V is TRBV20-1, with 13 bases fitting TRBD2. V was pared by 3 bases and J by 0 bases, with 14 bases of the junction left unmatched. Germline CDR1 reads DFQATT; CDR2 reads SNEGSKA (reference sequence). The CDR3 runs 20 residues. The CDR3 DNA is TGCAGTGCTAGTGTTCCCCCCGGGACTAGCGGGATTAGCTCCTACAATGAGCAGTTCTTC. This codes for CSASVPPGTSGISSYNEQFF.

The V call is TRBV7-2, the J call TRBJ2-1, with D maybe TRBD2 (5 bases). This CDR3 region has 12 residues. Trimming removed 5 bases at V and 12 bases at J, with 14 bases between. Germline V CDR1 and CDR2: SGHTA, FQGNSA. The CDR3 sequence: CASSQTNWLQFF. The DNA for the CDR3 is TGTGCCAGCAGCCAGACTAACTGGCTGCAGTTCTTC. The whole variable domain, filled in from reference TRBV7-2 and TRBJ2-1, reads GAGVSQSPSNKVTEKGKDVELRCDPISGHTALYWYRQSLGQGLEFLIYFQGNSAPDKSGLPSDRFSAERTGGSVSTLTIQRTQQEDSAVYLCASSQTNWLQFFGPGTRLTVL.

The rearrangement links TRBV15 to TRBJ2-7; the D gene is possibly TRBD1 (5 bases). This CDR3 region has 14 residues. The V gene lost 6 bases and the J gene lost 3 bases, with 15 bases spanning the gap. Looked up from germline, CDR1 is LNHNV and CDR2 is YYDKDF (reference sequence). DNA of the CDR3: TGTGCCACCAGTAGGGGCCACGACCACTACGAGCAGTACTTC. It codes for CATSRGHDHYEQYF. Based on the CDR3 plus reference TRBV15 and TRBJ2-7, the full variable domain is DAMVIQNPRYQVTQFGKPVTLSCSQTLNHNVMYWYQQKSSQAPKLLFHYYDKDFNNEADTPDNFQSRRPNTSFCFLDIRSPGLGDTAMYLCATSRGHDHYEQYFGPGTRLTVT.

The J gene is TRBJ1-6, the V gene TRBV2; D gene unclear. The germline V gene encodes CDR1 SNHLY and CDR2 FYNNEI. V was cut by 6 bases and J by 8 bases, with 17 bases left in between. The CDR3 loop spans 15 amino acids. CDR3 in DNA: TGTGCCAGCAGGCAGCGGACCGCCGCGGATTCACCCCTCCACTTT. This gives the protein CASRQRTAADSPLHF. Filled out from reference TRBV2 and TRBJ1-6, the complete variable domain reads EPEVTQTPSHQVTQMGQEVILRCVPISNHLYFYWYRQILGQKVEFLVSFYNNEISEKSEIFDDQFSVERPDGSNFTLKIRSTKLEDSAMYFCASRQRTAADSPLHFGNGTRLTVT.

The chain joins TRBV9 to TRBJ2-1; D remains unclear. Trimming shortened V by 3 bases and J by 12 bases, and 7 bases separated the two germline ends. This CDR3 is 10 amino acids long. Per germline, CDR1 SGDLS and CDR2 YYNGEE. DNA for the CDR3: TGTGCCAGCAGCGGAACAAGGCAGTTCTTC. This codes for CASSGTRQFF.

The V call is TRBV7-6, the J call TRBJ2-7; D may be TRBD1 (6 bases). V lost 5 bases to trimming and J lost 5 bases, with 10 bases between them. Germline values: CDR1 SGHVS, CDR2 FNYEAQ. This CDR3 contains 12 residues. For the CDR3, the DNA is TGTGCCAGCAGCAACAGGGCCCACGAGCAGTACTTC. Its protein is CASSNRAHEQYF.

A single count supports this clone. The CDR3 loop reads CASSVRTVSGNTIYF. In nucleotides, the CDR3 is TGTGCCAGCAGCGTCAGGACAGTTTCTGGAAACACCATATATTTT. The chain has TRBV13 and TRBJ1-3; D possibly corresponds to TRBD1 (6 bases). Between the trimmed V and J ends, which lost 5 bases and 1 base, there was a span of 12 bases. Germline V lookup: CDR1 PRHDT, CDR2 FYEKMQ (reference sequence). CDR3 length: 15 amino acids.

The chain recombines TRBV20-1 with TRBJ2-7; 7 nucleotides align to TRBD1. The CDR3 is 11 residues long. The J segment lost 7 bases and the V segment lost 2 bases, leaving 2 bases of the junction unmatched. Germline CDR1 reads DFQATT; CDR2 reads SNEGSKA (reference sequence). The CDR3 sequence is CSARSGGEQYF. The CDR3 DNA follows: TGCAGTGCTAGATCAGGGGGTGAGCAGTACTTC.

Written as DNA, the CDR3 is TGTGCCAGCAGCCAATCCCGACCCGGGACAGCCATCTACGAGCAGTACTTC. Its translation is CASSQSRPGTAIYEQYF. V and J are TRBV3-1 (or the pseudogene TRBV3-2) and TRBJ2-7; 7 bases align to TRBD1. The CDR3 loop spans 17 amino acids. The V segment lost 2 bases and the J segment 3 bases; nucleotides outside the gene matches: 13. Germline V lookup: CDR1 LGHDT, CDR2 YNNKEL (reference sequence).

V is TRBV5-1 and J is TRBJ1-2; 7 bases are a match to TRBD1. After removal of 4 bases from V and 6 bases from J, the junction contained 3 bases not matched to a gene. The CDR3 runs to 12 residues. Looked up from germline, CDR1 is SGHRS and CDR2 is YFSETQ. As DNA, the CDR3 is TGCGCCAGCAGCCAGGGGGAAAATGGCTACACCTTC. This gives the protein CASSQGENGYTF.

This clone was detected only once. J is TRBJ2-5 and V is TRBV28, with a weak D call TRBD1 (6 bases). Germline V gene sequence: CDR1 MDHEN, CDR2 SYDVKM. The ends were cut back, 6 bases at V and 3 bases at J, with 14 bases in the middle. The CDR3 extends over 14 amino acids. CDR3 in amino acids: CASRARTAEETQYF. Written as DNA, the CDR3 is TGTGCCAGCAGAGCCCGGACAGCCGAAGAGACCCAGTACTTC.

The chain is built from TRBV6-2 or TRBV6-3 and TRBJ2-7, with TRBD1 matching 7 bases. The germline gives CDR1 MNHEY, CDR2 SVGEGT. The V gene end was trimmed by 5 bases and the J gene end by 3 bases; junction bases not matched to a gene: 4. The CDR3 runs to 13 residues. CDR3 in DNA: TGTGCCAGCAGTCACGGACAGGTCTACGAGCAGTACTTC. Residues: CASSHGQVYEQYF.